These 13 T cell receptor beta chains were all obtained from the same sample, sequenced in a study of blood T cells in healthy people across ages. Through a sample-barcoded 5' primer and a J-beta primer mix, a second PCR was run for roughly 6 to 11 cycles. MiXCR, run by TCRdb on the 5' RACE reads, gives a single entry per CDR3 protein. The table records 600,000 or so distinct CDR3 sequences, 21% of them present only once. The sample was blood. The origin of the receptors is an older man in good health.

V is TRBV7-9 and J is TRBJ2-7; 14 bases fit TRBD2. The CDR3 is 15 amino acids. The germline V gene encodes CDR1 SEHNR and CDR2 FQNEAQ (reference sequence). Unmatched junction bases numbered 4, after V lost 4 bases and J lost 5 bases. The CDR3 nucleotides read TGTGCCAGCAGCTCCGGGACTAGCGGGAGCAACGAGCAGTACTTC. Its protein product is CASSSGTSGSNEQYF.

V usage is TRBV28 and J usage is TRBJ2-2; D is unresolved. V was pared by 7 bases and J by 3 bases, with 15 bases between. Looked up from germline, CDR1 is MDHEN and CDR2 is SYDVKM. CDR3 length equals 15 residues. CDR3 residues: CASNPPNRDTGELFF. The CDR3 region has the DNA TGTGCCAGCAACCCCCCGAACCGAGACACCGGGGAGCTGTTTTTT.

CDR3 amino acids: CSARIQGLGGNTIYF. CDR3 coding DNA: TGCAGTGCTAGAATTCAGGGCCTGGGGGGAAACACCATATATTTT. The gene calls are TRBV20-1 and TRBJ1-3; TRBD1 might be the D (5 bases). Germline CDR1 DFQATT, CDR2 SNEGSKA (reference sequence). This CDR3 has 15 amino acids. Trimming cost V 2 bases and J 4 bases, with 15 bases left between them.

In this sample, this clonotype turned up a few times. The chain links TRBV28 to TRBJ2-5, with D maybe TRBD2 (7 bases). The DNA end is more similar to TRBJ2-7, so the J call may be wrong. The CDR3 contains 16 residues. Germline lookup yields CDR1 MDHEN and CDR2 SYDVKM. The CDR3 is CASSTPRTGRAYEQYF. The CDR3 DNA sequence: TGTGCCAGCAGCACACCCCGAACAGGGAGGGCGTACGAGCAGTACTTC.

This clonotype was found a few times. The CDR3 loop reads CASSTPGQGTYEQYF. CDR3 bases: TGTGCCAGCAGTACCCCCGGACAGGGCACCTACGAGCAGTACTTC. The gene calls are TRBV6-5 and TRBJ2-7; 8 bases align to TRBD1. Per the germline V gene, CDR1 is MNHEY and CDR2 is SVGAGI. V was pared by 5 bases and J by 2 bases, with 8 bases of the junction left unmatched. The CDR3 is made up of 15 amino acids.

V gene TRBV2 combines with J gene TRBJ2-5, with no clear D. The J call may be wrong; the DNA end is better matched by TRBJ2-7. Germline-derived CDR1 and CDR2 are SNHLY and FYNNEI. The CDR3 is 14 residues long. CDR3 DNA: TGTGCCAGCAGTTTACAGCGTGGGTTCTACGAGCAGTACGTC. Translated, it gives CASSLQRGFYEQYV.

There are a few counts of this clonotype. The V call is TRBV7-2, the J call TRBJ2-5; D might be TRBD1 or TRBD2, each matching 6 bases. V was shortened by 3 bases and J by 5 bases, with 10 bases between the two germline ends. The CDR3 runs 13 residues. CDR1 is SGHTA, CDR2 FQGNSA, per germline. DNA for the CDR3: TGTGCCAGCAGCTTCCGGGGGCGGGAGACCCAGTACTTC. It encodes CASSFRGRETQYF.

This rearrangement joins TRBV5-8 to TRBJ2-2; perhaps TRBD1 as D (6 bases). V was shortened by 0 bases and J by 4 bases, with 13 bases between the two germline ends. The CDR3 spans 16 residues. Germline-derived CDR1 and CDR2 are SGHTS and YDEGEE. The CDR3 sequence is CASSLGSWGRTGELFF. In DNA, the CDR3 is TGTGCCAGCAGCTTGGGATCCTGGGGGCGCACCGGGGAGCTGTTTTTT.

This clonotype was found a few times. The CDR3 reads CASSTMEGETQYF. In nucleotides, the CDR3 is TGCGCCAGCAGCACCATGGAGGGGGAGACCCAGTACTTC. The rearrangement joins TRBV5-1 to TRBJ2-5; weak D call: TRBD2 (6 bases). Germline assignment: CDR1 SGHRS and CDR2 YFSETQ. This CDR3 has 13 amino acids. Trimming took off 4 bases at V and 5 bases at J, with 12 bases between the two ends.

This clonotype has ten or more counts. This chain uses TRBV7-2 with TRBJ2-5, with D tentatively TRBD2 (5 bases). Per the germline V gene, CDR1 is SGHTA and CDR2 is FQGNSA. This CDR3 contains 13 residues. Trimming removed 6 bases from V and 0 bases from J, with 8 bases in between. The CDR3, as DNA: TGTGCCAGCAGTCGGACTCACCAAGAGACCCAGTACTTC. Translated, it gives CASSRTHQETQYF. Supplemented by reference TRBV7-2 and TRBJ2-5, the full variable domain reads GAGVSQSPSNKVTEKGKDVELRCDPISGHTALYWYRQSLGQGLEFLIYFQGNSAPDKSGLPSDRFSAERTGGSVSTLTIQRTQQEDSAVYLCASSRTHQETQYFGPGTRLLVL.

The gene calls are TRBV3-1 and TRBJ1-1; 10 positions match TRBD1. Germline V gives CDR1 LGHDT, CDR2 YNNKEL (reference sequence). The CDR3 totals 15 residues. J was trimmed by 5 bases and V by 1 base; bases with no gene match: 4. The CDR3 loop reads CASSQGTGGNTEAFF. The CDR3 region has the DNA TGTGCCAGCAGCCAAGGGACAGGGGGAAATACTGAAGCTTTCTTT.

The J gene is TRBJ2-7, the V gene TRBV11-1; D remains ambiguous. The V end was cut by 0 bases, the J end by 6 bases, with 9 bases between. This CDR3 is 13 amino acids long. Germline CDR1 is SGHAT and CDR2 is FQDESV (reference sequence). The CDR3 DNA reads as TGTGCCAGCAGCTTAGCACGAGGCTTCGAGCAGTACTTC. Protein sequence: CASSLARGFEQYF.

To note about this clonotype: One end of the junction does not line up with germline, which may come from a read error. This chain connects TRBV28 to TRBJ1-2; TRBD1 agrees at 8 bases. CDR3 length: 15 residues. Germline values: CDR1 MDHEN, CDR2 SYDVKM. The CDR3 loop is CAGSLPGQGALGYTF. DNA for the CDR3: TGTGCCGGCAGTTTGCCTGGACAGGGAGCGCTTGGCTACACCTTC.